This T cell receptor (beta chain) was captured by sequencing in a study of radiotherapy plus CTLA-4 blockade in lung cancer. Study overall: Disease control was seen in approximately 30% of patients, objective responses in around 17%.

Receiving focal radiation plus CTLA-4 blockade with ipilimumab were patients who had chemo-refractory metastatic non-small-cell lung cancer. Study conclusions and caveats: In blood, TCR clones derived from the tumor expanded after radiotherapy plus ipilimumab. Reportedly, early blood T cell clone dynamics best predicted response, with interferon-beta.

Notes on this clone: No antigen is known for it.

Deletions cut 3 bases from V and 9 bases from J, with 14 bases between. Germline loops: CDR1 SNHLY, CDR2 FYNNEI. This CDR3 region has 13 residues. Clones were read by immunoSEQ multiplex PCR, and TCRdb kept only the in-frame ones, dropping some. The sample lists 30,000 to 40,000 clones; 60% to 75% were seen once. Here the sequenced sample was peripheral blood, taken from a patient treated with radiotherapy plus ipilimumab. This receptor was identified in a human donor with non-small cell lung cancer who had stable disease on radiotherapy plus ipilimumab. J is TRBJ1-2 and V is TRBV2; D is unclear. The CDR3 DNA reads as TGTGCCAGCAGTGACAGTGATCGAACGCGCTACACCTTC. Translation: CASSDSDRTRYTF.